This T cell receptor beta chain was sequenced in a study of T cell repertoires in cytomegalovirus infection. The sample holds many counts of this clonotype. V lost 2 bases and J lost 4; bases outside the gene matches: 2. The CDR3 runs 14 residues. Germline V gene lookup returns CDR1 MNHEY and CDR2 SVGEGT. TCRdb analysed the reads with MiXCR anew, one entry per CDR3 protein. The sample records under 150,000 distinct CDR3 sequences, 8% to 9% being singletons. Specimen: PBMCs. The genes are TRBV6-2 or TRBV6-3 and TRBJ2-1; 7 bases align to TRBD1. This TCR was recovered from a human donor in good health (CMV status not recorded). Some clones in this sample may be carry-over from other donors' samples. The CDR3 loop reads CASSYLGQYNEQFF. The CDR3 DNA follows: TGTGCCAGCAGTTACCTGGGACAGTACAATGAGCAGTTCTTC.